The clone carrying this T cell receptor (beta chain) turned up a few times. Its antigen is undetermined. Investigators reverse transcribed all isolated RNA, so they sequenced expressed TCRB transcripts. Profiled with immunoSEQ multiplex PCR; TCRdb holds only in-frame clones, not every one. The sample comprises about 470,000 clones, approximately 30% of which are singletons, and around 0.065% rests with the top ten. The data were obtained in a study of beta chain features in type 1 diabetes. Overall study context: Investigators examined around 110 million sorted cells across all samples. Whole-study findings and limits: Type 1 diabetes patients had VDJ junctions that carried fewer insertions and more deletions. Moderately but significantly shorter TCRB CDR3s were found in Type 1 diabetes patients in all four CD4+ subsets.

This CDR3 is 15 amino acids long. Trimming pared 7 bases from V and 2 bases from J, leaving 19 bases between. Germline V gene data show CDR1 as SQVTM and CDR2 as ANQGSEA. The rearrangement joins TRBV29-1 to TRBJ2-3; D gene unclear. Sequencing was done on a sample of naive CD4+ T cells from blood. The sequence came from a man between 18 and 35 years old in good health. CDR3 sequence reads: CSAQPGVIPTDTQYF. The CDR3 coding sequence is TGCAGCGCCCAACCTGGGGTAATTCCCACAGATACGCAGTATTTT.